Shown below are 26 T cell receptor beta chains from a single sample sequenced in a study of shared clonotypes between healthy human individuals. TCRdb keeps only in-frame clones here, not all; method: immunoSEQ multiplex PCR. This sample has approximately 250,000 clones, with 50% to 80% found just once. The sample taken for sequencing was memory CD4+ T cells sorted from blood. Subset here: CD45RA-negative fraction. The receptors here all came from a man aged 25-45 years in good health.

The rearrangement uses TRBV2 and TRBJ2-1; 9 nucleotides line up with TRBD2. J was trimmed by 12 bases and V by 11 bases; bases with no gene match: 11. The CDR3 sequence is 12 residues long. Germline assignment: CDR1 SNHLY and CDR2 FYNNEI. CDR3 region: CAGTGTSSGQFF. The CDR3 region has the DNA TGTGCCGGTACCGGGACTAGCTCTGGGCAGTTCTTC.

The chain carries TRBV6-1 and TRBJ2-5; 7 bases agree with TRBD1. The CDR3 consists of 17 residues. Per the germline V gene, CDR1 is MNHNS and CDR2 is SASEGT. Trimming took 1 base from V and 5 from J; bases not matched to a gene: 13. CDR3 sequence (DNA): TGTGCCAGCAGTGAAGGTCGGATGTACAGGGGATTGGAGACCCAGTACTTC. This translates into CASSEGRMYRGLETQYF.

This chain uses TRBV5-1 with TRBJ2-2; 14 nucleotides line up with TRBD2. The V gene end was trimmed by 3 bases and the J gene end by 0 bases; junction bases not matched to a gene: 7. This CDR3 contains 19 residues. Germline V gene lookup returns CDR1 SGHRS and CDR2 YFSETQ. The CDR3 reads CASSSGLAGVSANTGELFF. CDR3 nucleotides: TGCGCCAGCAGCTCGGGACTAGCGGGAGTTAGCGCGAACACCGGGGAGCTGTTTTTT.

This clone was detected many times. The genes are TRBV2 and TRBJ2-5; D unresolved. Per germline, CDR1 SNHLY and CDR2 FYNNEI. The germline V and J ends were trimmed by 8 bases and 6 bases, with 13 bases remaining between them. The CDR3 is 12 residues long. The CDR3 loop reads CASPSPGQTQYF. In DNA form, the CDR3 reads TGTGCCAGCCCCAGCCCCGGGCAGACCCAGTACTTC.

The chain carries TRBV7-2 and TRBJ1-5; D possibly corresponds to TRBD1 (6 bases). V lost 1 base to trimming and J lost 6 bases, with 16 bases between them. There are 16 residues in the CDR3. The germline V gene has CDR1 SGHTA and CDR2 FQGNSA. This chain's CDR3 is CASSLDAGAVIQPQHF. The CDR3 DNA reads as TGTGCCAGCAGCTTAGATGCGGGGGCCGTGATTCAGCCCCAGCATTTT. The entire variable domain, with the rest obtained from reference TRBV7-2 and TRBJ1-5, is as follows: GAGVSQSPSNKVTEKGKDVELRCDPISGHTALYWYRQSLGQGLEFLIYFQGNSAPDKSGLPSDRFSAERTGGSVSTLTIQRTQQEDSAVYLCASSLDAGAVIQPQHFGDGTRLSIL.

The CDR3 DNA reads TGTGCCAGCAGTGAAACGGGACAGGCCTTGTACTTC. Its translation is CASSETGQALYF. V and J are TRBV2 and TRBJ2-7, with 8 bases lining up with TRBD1. The germline CDR1 and CDR2 sequences are SNHLY and FYNNEI. The CDR3 length is 12 residues. Trimming cost V 2 bases and J 12 bases; bases outside gene matches: 6. Based on the CDR3 plus reference TRBV2 and TRBJ2-7, the full variable domain is EPEVTQTPSHQVTQMGQEVILRCVPISNHLYFYWYRQILGQKVEFLVSFYNNEISEKSEIFDDQFSVERPDGSNFTLKIRSTKLEDSAMYFCASSETGQALYFGPGTRLTVT.

The V call is TRBV28, the J call TRBJ1-5; TRBD1 might be the D (5 bases). This CDR3 spans 15 amino acids. The germline V gene encodes CDR1 MDHEN and CDR2 SYDVKM. V was cut by 4 bases and J by 6 bases, with 16 bases left in between. The CDR3 reads CASSSSGTRLQPQHF. The CDR3 DNA is TGTGCCAGCAGTTCTTCCGGGACGAGGCTTCAGCCCCAGCATTTT.

The rearrangement links TRBV7-3 to TRBJ2-1, with TRBD2 identical over 9 bases. The germline gives CDR1 SGHTA, CDR2 FQGTGA. J lost 5 bases, V lost 5 bases, and 4 bases had no gene match. The CDR3 contains 14 residues. This CDR3 reads CASSGAGGHNEQFF. The CDR3 DNA reads as TGTGCCAGCAGCGGAGCGGGAGGTCACAATGAGCAGTTCTTC.

The chain uses TRBV27 and TRBJ1-2; the D gene is possibly TRBD1 (6 bases). The CDR3 length is 13 residues. From germline, CDR1 is MNHEY and CDR2 SMNVEV (reference sequence). Deletions cut 4 bases from V and 3 bases from J, with 9 bases between. In DNA, the CDR3 is TGTGCCAGCAGTTATAGGGGGGACTATGGCTACACCTTC. It specifies CASSYRGDYGYTF.

The chain combines TRBV2 with TRBJ2-7; a weak D match, TRBD1 (5 bases). V was pared by 3 bases and J by 3 bases, with 15 bases between. CDR3 size: 15 residues. Germline CDR1 SNHLY, CDR2 FYNNEI. The CDR3 region has the DNA TGTGCCAGCAGTGAGGGTAGGGGTACGATCTACGAGCAGTACTTC. Translated, it gives CASSEGRGTIYEQYF.

In its sample, this clone was seen once. V usage is TRBV5-1 and J usage is TRBJ2-7, with D perhaps TRBD1 (5 bases). V lost 0 bases to trimming and J lost 2 bases, with 9 bases between them. Germline CDR1 SGHRS, CDR2 YFSETQ. This CDR3 region has 14 residues. CDR3 sequence reads: CASSLEQATYEQYF. Written as DNA, the CDR3 is TGCGCCAGCAGCTTGGAACAGGCGACCTACGAGCAGTACTTC.

This clone showed up just once. This chain connects TRBV7-2 to TRBJ2-2; D ambiguous. CDR3 size: 15 residues. Trimming pared 5 bases from V and 0 bases from J, leaving 10 bases between. The germline V gene encodes CDR1 SGHTA and CDR2 FQGNSA. CDR3 in amino acids: CASSPLRSNTGELFF. CDR3 nucleotide sequence: TGTGCCAGCAGCCCCCTCCGGTCGAACACCGGGGAGCTGTTTTTT.

The chain is built from TRBV7-8 and TRBJ2-7, with a tentative D call TRBD1 (7 bases). V lost 1 base and J lost 1, with 11 bases in between. The CDR3 is 15 amino acids. From germline, CDR1 is SGHVS and CDR2 FQNEAQ. The CDR3 sequence is CASSLGGTDSYEQYF. The DNA of the CDR3 is TGTGCCAGCAGCTTAGGCGGGACAGATTCCTACGAGCAGTACTTC.

The chain carries TRBV27 and TRBJ1-5; 9 nucleotides align to TRBD1. The CDR3 spans 15 residues. Germline CDR1 MNHEY, CDR2 SMNVEV (reference sequence). The V gene end was trimmed by 3 bases and the J gene end by 5 bases; junction bases not matched to a gene: 5. CDR3 loop: CASSFNRDRDQPQHF. CDR3 coding DNA: TGTGCCAGCAGTTTTAACCGGGACAGGGATCAGCCCCAGCATTTT.

In nucleotides, the CDR3 is TGTGCCAGCAGCCGGACAGCAACCTACGAGCAGTACTTC. It specifies CASSRTATYEQYF. The chain employs TRBV11-2 and TRBJ2-7; maybe TRBD1 (6 bases). The CDR3 runs to 13 residues. V lost 5 bases and J lost 2, with 10 bases in between. Germline V gives CDR1 SGHAT, CDR2 FQNNGV. The complete variable domain, with remaining parts taken from reference TRBV11-2 and TRBJ2-7, reads EAGVAQSPRYKIIEKRQSVAFWCNPISGHATLYWYQQILGQGPKLLIQFQNNGVVDDSQLPKDRFSAERLKGVDSTLKIQPAKLEDSAVYLCASSRTATYEQYFGPGTRLTVT.

The chain uses TRBV5-1 and TRBJ2-3, with 7 bases fitting TRBD2. The germline CDR1 and CDR2 sequences are SGHRS and YFSETQ. This CDR3 region has 14 residues. J lost 6 bases, V lost 2 bases, and 6 bases had no gene match. In DNA form, the CDR3 reads TGCGCCAGCAGCTTCGCTAGCGGATGGGATACGCAGTATTTT. Its protein product is CASSFASGWDTQYF. Full variable domain (missing parts from reference TRBV5-1 and TRBJ2-3): KAGVTQTPRYLIKTRGQQVTLSCSPISGHRSVSWYQQTPGQGLQFLFEYFSETQRNKGNFPGRFSGRQFSNSRSEMNVSTLELGDSALYLCASSFASGWDTQYFGPGTRLTVL.

The rearrangement joins TRBV7-2 to TRBJ2-7; weak D call: TRBD2 (6 bases). Between the trimmed V and J ends, which lost 1 base and 3 bases, there was a span of 7 bases. This CDR3 is built from 13 residues. The V gene's germline CDR1 is SGHTA and CDR2 FQGNSA. CDR3 residues: CASSLGGNYEQYF. CDR3 bases: TGTGCCAGCAGCTTAGGCGGGAACTACGAGCAGTACTTC.

The J gene is TRBJ2-4, the V gene TRBV14; D is perhaps TRBD2 (5 bases). V was clipped by 1 base and J by 6 bases, with 13 bases between them. The germline CDR1 and CDR2 sequences are SGHDN and FVKESK. This CDR3 has 15 residues. The CDR3 is CASSQANSAGNIQYF. CDR3 nucleotide sequence: TGTGCCAGCAGCCAAGCCAATAGCGCGGGAAACATTCAGTACTTC.

The chain recombines TRBV7-2 with TRBJ2-3, with D uncertain. The ends were cut back, 3 bases at V and 5 bases at J, with 6 bases in the middle. CDR1 SGHTA and CDR2 FQGNSA come from the germline V gene. CDR3 length equals 12 residues. DNA of the CDR3: TGTGCCAGCAGCTTGAACAGAGATACGCAGTATTTT. Encoded protein: CASSLNRDTQYF.

This chain uses TRBV7-2 with TRBJ2-6; tentatively, D is TRBD1 or TRBD2 (5 bases each). Germline V gene data show CDR1 as SGHTA and CDR2 as FQGNSA. The V end lost 5 bases, the J end lost 2 bases, and 16 bases lay between the germline ends. The CDR3 has 17 amino acids. In nucleotides, the CDR3 is TGTGCCAGCAGCACAGTAGATATGGGGGCTGGGGCCAACGTCCTGACTTTC. As protein: CASSTVDMGAGANVLTF.

This clone has a count of ten or more. The genes are TRBV7-2 and TRBJ2-7; TRBD1 is a possible D gene (6 bases). The CDR3 length is 11 residues. Trimming cost V 6 bases and J 6 bases, with 9 bases left between them. Germline assignment: CDR1 SGHTA and CDR2 FQGNSA. The CDR3 DNA reads TGTGCCAGCAGGGGACAAGTCGAGCAGTACTTC. Translating gives CASRGQVEQYF.

This clone was seen only a few times. The chain carries TRBV27 and TRBJ1-2; tentative D call: TRBD1 (5 bases). Looked up from germline, CDR1 is MNHEY and CDR2 is SMNVEV (reference sequence). The CDR3 has 14 amino acids. V was clipped by 5 bases and J by 7 bases, with 17 bases between them. The CDR3 here is CASSPRTGEGGYTF. Written as DNA, the CDR3 is TGTGCCAGCAGTCCACGGACGGGGGAGGGTGGCTACACCTTC.

The genes are TRBV6-6 and TRBJ1-3; D not resolved. The ends were cut back, 2 bases at V and 0 bases at J, with 5 bases in the middle. CDR3 length equals 14 residues. Germline V gene sequence: CDR1 MNHNY, CDR2 SVGAGI (reference sequence). The CDR3 loop reads CASSYTPSGNTIYF. CDR3 sequence (DNA): TGTGCCAGCAGTTACACGCCCTCTGGAAACACCATATATTTT.

Only one count was recorded for this clone. The chain couples TRBV28 to TRBJ2-7, with D unclear. V was trimmed by 6 bases and J by 2 bases, leaving 8 bases between them. Germline V gene sequence: CDR1 MDHEN, CDR2 SYDVKM. The CDR3 has 12 residues. The CDR3 sequence is CASSPRPYEQYF. CDR3 bases: TGTGCCAGCAGCCCCCGGCCCTACGAGCAGTACTTC.

There are a few counts of this clone. This chain joins TRBV9 and TRBJ1-5; D is unclear. Looked up from germline, CDR1 is SGDLS and CDR2 is YYNGEE. The CDR3 is 13 amino acids. V was cut by 4 bases and J by 5 bases, with 10 bases left in between. The CDR3 spells CASSIDGDQPQHF. For the CDR3, the DNA is TGTGCCAGCAGCATTGATGGAGATCAGCCCCAGCATTTT.

The V and J genes are TRBV7-2 and TRBJ2-3; either TRBD1 or TRBD2 may supply D (6 bases each). Germline-derived CDR1 and CDR2 are SGHTA and FQGNSA. The CDR3 spans 14 residues. The V end was cut by 2 bases, the J end by 2 bases, with 8 bases between. CDR3 residues: CASSLRGVTDTQYF. The CDR3 DNA reads as TGTGCCAGCAGCTTAAGGGGGGTCACAGATACGCAGTATTTT.